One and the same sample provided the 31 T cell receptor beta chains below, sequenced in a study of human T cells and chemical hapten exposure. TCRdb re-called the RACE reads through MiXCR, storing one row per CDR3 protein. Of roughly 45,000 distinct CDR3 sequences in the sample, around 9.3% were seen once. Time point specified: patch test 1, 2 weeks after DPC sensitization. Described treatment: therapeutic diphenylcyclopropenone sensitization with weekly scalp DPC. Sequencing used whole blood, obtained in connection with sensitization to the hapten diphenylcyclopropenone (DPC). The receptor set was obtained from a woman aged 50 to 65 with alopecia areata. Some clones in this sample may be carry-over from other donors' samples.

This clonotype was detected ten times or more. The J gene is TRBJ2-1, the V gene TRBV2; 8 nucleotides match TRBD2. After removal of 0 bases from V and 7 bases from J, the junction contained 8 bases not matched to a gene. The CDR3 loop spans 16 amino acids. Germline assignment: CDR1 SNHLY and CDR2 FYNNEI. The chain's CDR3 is CASSEALSGKRNEQFF. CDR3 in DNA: TGTGCCAGCAGTGAAGCGCTTAGCGGGAAACGAAATGAGCAGTTCTTC.

This chain's CDR3 is CASSPHGQGNGELFF. The DNA for the CDR3 is TGTGCCAGCAGTCCCCACGGACAGGGGAACGGGGAGCTGTTTTTT. The gene calls are TRBV6-2 or TRBV6-3 and TRBJ2-2, with 9 nucleotides matching TRBD1. There are 15 residues in the CDR3. Trimming cost V 5 bases and J 7 bases; bases outside gene matches: 8. Germline V gene sequence: CDR1 MNHEY, CDR2 SVGEGT.

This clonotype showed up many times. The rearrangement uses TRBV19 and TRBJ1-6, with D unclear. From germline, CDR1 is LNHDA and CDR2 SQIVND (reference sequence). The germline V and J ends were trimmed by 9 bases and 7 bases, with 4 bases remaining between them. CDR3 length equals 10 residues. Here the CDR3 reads CASGNSPLHF. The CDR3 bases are TGTGCCAGCGGAAATTCACCCCTCCACTTT.

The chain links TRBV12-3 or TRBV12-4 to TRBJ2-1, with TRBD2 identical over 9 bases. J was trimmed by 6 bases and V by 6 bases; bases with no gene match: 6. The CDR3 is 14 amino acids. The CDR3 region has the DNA TGTGCCAGCAGGCCGACTAGCGGAGTCAATGAGCAGTTCTTC. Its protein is CASRPTSGVNEQFF.

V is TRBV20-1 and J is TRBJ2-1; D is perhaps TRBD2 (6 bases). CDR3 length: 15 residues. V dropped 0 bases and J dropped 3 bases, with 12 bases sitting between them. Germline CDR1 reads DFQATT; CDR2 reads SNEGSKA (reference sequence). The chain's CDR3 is CSARDRESFYNEQFF. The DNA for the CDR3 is TGCAGTGCTAGAGATCGGGAGAGCTTCTACAATGAGCAGTTCTTC.

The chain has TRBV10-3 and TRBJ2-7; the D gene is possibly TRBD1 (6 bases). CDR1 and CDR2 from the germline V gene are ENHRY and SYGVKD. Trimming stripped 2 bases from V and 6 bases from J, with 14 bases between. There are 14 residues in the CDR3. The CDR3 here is CAISEDRTSSEQYF. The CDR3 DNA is TGTGCCATCAGTGAGGACAGGACGAGCTCCGAGCAGTACTTC.

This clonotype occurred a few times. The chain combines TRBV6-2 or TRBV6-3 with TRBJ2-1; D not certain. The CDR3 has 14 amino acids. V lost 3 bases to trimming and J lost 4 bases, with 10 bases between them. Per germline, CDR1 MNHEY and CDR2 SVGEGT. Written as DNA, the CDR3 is TGTGCCAGCAGTTATGGGCAGGAGTACAATGAGCAGTTCTTC. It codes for CASSYGQEYNEQFF.

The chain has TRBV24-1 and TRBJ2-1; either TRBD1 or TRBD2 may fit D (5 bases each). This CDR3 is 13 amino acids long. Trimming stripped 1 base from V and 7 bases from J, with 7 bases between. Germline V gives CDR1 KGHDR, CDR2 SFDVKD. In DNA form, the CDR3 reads TGTGCCACCAGTGATTTTGGGGGAAATGAGCAGTTCTTC. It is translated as CATSDFGGNEQFF.

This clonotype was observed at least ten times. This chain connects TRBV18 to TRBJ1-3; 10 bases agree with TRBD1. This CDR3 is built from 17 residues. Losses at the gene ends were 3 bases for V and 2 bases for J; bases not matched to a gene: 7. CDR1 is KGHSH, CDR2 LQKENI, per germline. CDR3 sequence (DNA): TGTGCCAGCTCACCGTCCCGGGACAGGGGACCTGGAAACACCATATATTTT. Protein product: CASSPSRDRGPGNTIYF.

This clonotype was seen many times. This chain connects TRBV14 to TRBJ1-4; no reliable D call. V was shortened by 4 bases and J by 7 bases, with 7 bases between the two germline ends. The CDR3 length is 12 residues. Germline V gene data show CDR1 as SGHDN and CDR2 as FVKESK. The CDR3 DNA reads TGTGCCAGCAGCCTAGAGGCTGAAAAACTGTTTTTT. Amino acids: CASSLEAEKLFF.

DNA of the CDR3: TGTGCCTGGAGATCGCAGGGCATCATGAACACTGAAGCTTTCTTT. The encoded protein is CAWRSQGIMNTEAFF. The V call is TRBV30, the J call TRBJ1-1; a weak D match, TRBD1 (5 bases). V dropped 3 bases and J dropped 0 bases, with 14 bases sitting between them. CDR1 and CDR2 from the germline V gene are GTSNPN and SVGIG (reference sequence). This CDR3 has 15 residues.

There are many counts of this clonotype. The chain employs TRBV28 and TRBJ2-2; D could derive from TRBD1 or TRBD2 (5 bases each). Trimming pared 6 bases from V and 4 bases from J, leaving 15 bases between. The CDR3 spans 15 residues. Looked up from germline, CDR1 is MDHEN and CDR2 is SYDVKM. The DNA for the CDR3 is TGTGCCAGCAGCTATCCGGGACGGAGCACCGGGGAGCTGTTTTTT. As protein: CASSYPGRSTGELFF.

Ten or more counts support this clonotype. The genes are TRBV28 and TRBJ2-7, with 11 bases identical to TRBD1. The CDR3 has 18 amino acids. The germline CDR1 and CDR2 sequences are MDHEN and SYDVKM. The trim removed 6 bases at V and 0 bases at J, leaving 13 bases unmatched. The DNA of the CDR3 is TGTGCCAGCAGATCCCCGGGACAGGGGGTTGGTAGCTCCTACGAGCAGTACTTC. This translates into CASRSPGQGVGSSYEQYF.

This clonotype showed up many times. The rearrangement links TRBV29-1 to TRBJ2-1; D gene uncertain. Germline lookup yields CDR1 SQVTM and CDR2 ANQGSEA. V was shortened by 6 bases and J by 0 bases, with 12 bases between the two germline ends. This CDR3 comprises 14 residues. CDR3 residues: CSVAPRGSYNEQFF. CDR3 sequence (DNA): TGCAGCGTGGCTCCTAGAGGCTCCTACAATGAGCAGTTCTTC.

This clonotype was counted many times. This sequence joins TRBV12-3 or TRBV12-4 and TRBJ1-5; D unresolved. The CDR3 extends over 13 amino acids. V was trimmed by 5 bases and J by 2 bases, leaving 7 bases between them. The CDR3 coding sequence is TGTGCCAGCAGTCTCGTTGGCAATCAGCCCCAGCATTTT. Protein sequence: CASSLVGNQPQHF.

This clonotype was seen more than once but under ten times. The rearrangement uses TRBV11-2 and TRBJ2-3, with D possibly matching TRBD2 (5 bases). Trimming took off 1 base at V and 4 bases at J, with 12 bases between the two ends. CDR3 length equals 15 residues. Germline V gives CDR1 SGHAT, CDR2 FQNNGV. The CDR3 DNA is TGTGCCAGCAGCTTAGGTCCTCTTAGCGCAGATACGCAGTATTTT. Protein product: CASSLGPLSADTQYF. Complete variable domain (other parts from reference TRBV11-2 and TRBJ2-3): EAGVAQSPRYKIIEKRQSVAFWCNPISGHATLYWYQQILGQGPKLLIQFQNNGVVDDSQLPKDRFSAERLKGVDSTLKIQPAKLEDSAVYLCASSLGPLSADTQYFGPGTRLTVL.

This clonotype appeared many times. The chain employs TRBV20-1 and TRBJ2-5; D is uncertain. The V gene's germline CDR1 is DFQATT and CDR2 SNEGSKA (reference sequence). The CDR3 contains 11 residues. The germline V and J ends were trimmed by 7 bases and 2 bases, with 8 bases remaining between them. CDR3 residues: CSVRPQETQYF. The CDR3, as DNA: TGCAGTGTGAGACCGCAAGAGACCCAGTACTTC.

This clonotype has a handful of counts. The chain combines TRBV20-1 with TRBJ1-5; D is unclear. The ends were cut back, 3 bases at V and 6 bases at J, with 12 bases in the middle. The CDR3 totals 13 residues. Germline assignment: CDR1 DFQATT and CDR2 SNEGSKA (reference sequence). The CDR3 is CSASHLGGQPQHF. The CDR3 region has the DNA TGCAGTGCTAGTCATCTGGGAGGTCAGCCCCAGCATTTT.

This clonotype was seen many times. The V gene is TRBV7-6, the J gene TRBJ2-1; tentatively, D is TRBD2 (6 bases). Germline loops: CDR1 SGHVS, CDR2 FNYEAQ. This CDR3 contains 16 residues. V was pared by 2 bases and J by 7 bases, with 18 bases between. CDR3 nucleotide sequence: TGTGCCAGCAGCTTAATGGCGTCAGGGCTAGCGAATGAGCAGTTCTTC. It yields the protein CASSLMASGLANEQFF.

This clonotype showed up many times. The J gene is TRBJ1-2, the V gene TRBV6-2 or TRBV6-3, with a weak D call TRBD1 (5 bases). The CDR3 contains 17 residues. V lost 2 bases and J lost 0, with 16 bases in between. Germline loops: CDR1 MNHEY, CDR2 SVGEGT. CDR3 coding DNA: TGTGCCAGCAGTTACATGACAGCTCGGAATACTAACTATGGCTACACCTTC. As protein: CASSYMTARNTNYGYTF.

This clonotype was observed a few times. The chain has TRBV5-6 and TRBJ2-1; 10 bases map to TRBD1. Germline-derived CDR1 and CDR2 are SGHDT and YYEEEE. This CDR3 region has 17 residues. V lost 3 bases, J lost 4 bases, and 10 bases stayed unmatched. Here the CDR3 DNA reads TGTGCCAGCAGCTCACCCCAAAGACAGGGGGCTTACAATGAGCAGTTCTTC. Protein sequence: CASSSPQRQGAYNEQFF.

In DNA form, the CDR3 reads TGTGCCAGCAGTGTGACAGCATATAGCAATCAGCCCCAGCATTTT. Residues: CASSVTAYSNQPQHF. This rearrangement joins TRBV6-1 to TRBJ1-5, with a weak D call TRBD1 (5 bases). V was shortened by 4 bases and J by 0 bases, with 10 bases between the two germline ends. Germline CDR1 MNHNS, CDR2 SASEGT. This CDR3 contains 15 residues.

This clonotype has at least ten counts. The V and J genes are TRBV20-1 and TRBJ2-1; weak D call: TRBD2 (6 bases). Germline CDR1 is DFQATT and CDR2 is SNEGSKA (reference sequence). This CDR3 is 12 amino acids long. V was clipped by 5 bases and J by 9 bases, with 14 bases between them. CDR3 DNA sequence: TGCAGTGCTGCCCTGGGAGGAAGTGAGCAGTTCTTC. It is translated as CSAALGGSEQFF.

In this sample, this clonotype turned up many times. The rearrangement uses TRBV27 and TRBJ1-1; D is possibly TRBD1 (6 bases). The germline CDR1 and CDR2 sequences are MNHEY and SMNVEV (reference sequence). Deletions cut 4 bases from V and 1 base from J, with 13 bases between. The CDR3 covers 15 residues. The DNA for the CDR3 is TGTGCCAGCAGTTCGCACGACAGGCGGAACACTGAAGCTTTCTTT. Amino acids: CASSSHDRRNTEAFF.

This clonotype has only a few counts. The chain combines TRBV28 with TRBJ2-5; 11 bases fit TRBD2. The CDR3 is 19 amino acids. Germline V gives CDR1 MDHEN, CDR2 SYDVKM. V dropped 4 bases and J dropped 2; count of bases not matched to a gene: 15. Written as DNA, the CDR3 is TGTGCCAGCAGTTCCCTTAAACTAGCGGGAGAACTACTACAAGAGACCCAGTACTTC. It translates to CASSSLKLAGELLQETQYF.

CDR3 nucleotides: TGTGCCAGCAGCTCCGGGACAGCGAAAGAGACCCAGTACTTC. Protein: CASSSGTAKETQYF. This rearrangement joins TRBV7-9 to TRBJ2-5; 7 nucleotides match TRBD1. Germline values: CDR1 SEHNR, CDR2 FQNEAQ (reference sequence). This CDR3 spans 14 amino acids. With V trimmed by 4 bases and J by 3 bases, 5 bases remained unmatched.

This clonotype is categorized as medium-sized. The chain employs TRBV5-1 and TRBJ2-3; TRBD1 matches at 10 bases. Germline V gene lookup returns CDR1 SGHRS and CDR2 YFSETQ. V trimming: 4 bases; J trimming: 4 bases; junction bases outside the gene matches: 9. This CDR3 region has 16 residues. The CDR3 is CASSPIPDRGPDTQYF. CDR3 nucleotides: TGCGCCAGCAGCCCAATTCCAGACAGGGGGCCAGATACGCAGTATTTT.

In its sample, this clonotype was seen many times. The CDR3 spells CASSLLNTEAFF. CDR3 nucleotide sequence: TGTGCCAGCAGTTTGCTCAACACTGAAGCTTTCTTT. The rearrangement links TRBV28 to TRBJ1-1; D call uncertain. Per the germline V gene, CDR1 is MDHEN and CDR2 is SYDVKM. The CDR3 length is 12 residues. With 3 bases removed from V and 2 bases from J, the gap between germline ends came to 4 bases.

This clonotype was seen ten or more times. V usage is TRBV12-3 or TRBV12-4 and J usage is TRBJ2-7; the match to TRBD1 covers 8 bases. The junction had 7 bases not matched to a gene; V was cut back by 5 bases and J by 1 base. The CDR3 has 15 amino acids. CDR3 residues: CASSPQGELSYEQYF. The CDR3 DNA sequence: TGTGCCAGCAGTCCACAGGGGGAGTTGTCCTACGAGCAGTACTTC.

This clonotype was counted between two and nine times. The DNA for the CDR3 is TGTGCCAGCAGCCTTACCACCCCGAACACTGAAGCTTTCTTT. Its protein product is CASSLTTPNTEAFF. The genes are TRBV3-1 and TRBJ1-1; D remains ambiguous. V was trimmed by 4 bases and J by 1 base, leaving 10 bases between them. Germline-derived CDR1 and CDR2 are LGHDT and YNNKEL (reference sequence). This CDR3 has 14 residues.

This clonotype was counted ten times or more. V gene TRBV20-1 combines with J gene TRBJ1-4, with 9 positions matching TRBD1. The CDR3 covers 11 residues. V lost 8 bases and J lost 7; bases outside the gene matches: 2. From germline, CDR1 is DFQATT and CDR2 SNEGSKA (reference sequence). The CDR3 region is CSPGQGEKLFF. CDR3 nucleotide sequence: TGCAGTCCGGGACAGGGTGAAAAACTGTTTTTT.